This TCR beta chain originates from a study of response to subunit inactivated influenza vaccine. Study-wide points: Researchers suggested that each seasonal influenza vaccination recruits few new T cells.

TCRdb reanalysed the RT-PCR reads using MiXCR and keeps one entry per CDR3 protein. The table has fewer than 650,000 distinct CDR3 sequences, 13% seen once. This clonotype was recorded a few times. Its antigen is not identified. Trimming removed 3 bases at V and 7 bases at J, with 15 bases between. The CDR3 sequence is 14 residues long. The gene calls are TRBV12-3 or TRBV12-4 and TRBJ1-2; possibly TRBD1 for D (6 bases). The specimen comprised PBMCs from blood, sampled about 40 days after vaccination. This clonotype originated in a man aged 50 or older who received an inactivated influenza vaccine. CDR3 protein: CASSLGARLGGYTF. The CDR3 DNA reads TGTGCCAGCAGTTTGGGGGCACGCCTCGGTGGCTACACCTTC.